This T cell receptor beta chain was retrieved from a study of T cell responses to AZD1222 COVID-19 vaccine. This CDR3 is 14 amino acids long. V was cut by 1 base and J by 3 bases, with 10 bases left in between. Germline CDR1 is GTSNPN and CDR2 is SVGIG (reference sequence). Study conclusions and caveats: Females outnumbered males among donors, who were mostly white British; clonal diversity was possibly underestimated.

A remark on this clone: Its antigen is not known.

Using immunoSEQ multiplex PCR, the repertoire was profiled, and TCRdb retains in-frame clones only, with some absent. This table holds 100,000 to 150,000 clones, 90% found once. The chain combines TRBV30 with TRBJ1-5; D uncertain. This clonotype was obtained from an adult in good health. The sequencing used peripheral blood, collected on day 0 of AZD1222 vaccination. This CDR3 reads CAWSEGEVNQPQHF. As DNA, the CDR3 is TGTGCCTGGAGTGAGGGCGAAGTCAATCAGCCCCAGCATTTT.